This entry features one T cell receptor beta chain sequence. The record originates from a study of shared clonotypes between healthy human individuals. The ends lost 2 bases at V and 8 bases at J; junction bases unmatched: 9. CDR1 is SEHNR and CDR2 is FQNEAQ in the germline V gene (reference sequence). CDR3 length equals 16 residues. All donors qualified as healthy HIV-negative adults and had experienced no recent acute infections or vaccinations. Generated by immunoSEQ multiplex PCR, the TCRdb table keeps only in-frame clones and is missing some. Among fewer than 1.8 million clones listed, approximately 98.5% were seen once.

This chain links TRBV7-9 with TRBJ2-7; 13 nucleotides agree with TRBD2. Sequencing used naive CD4+ T cells sorted from blood. Subset defined: CD45RA+ positively selected. The origin of this receptor is a man aged 30 to 45 in good health. The CDR3 here is CASSLTRGTSGAKQYF. Here the CDR3 DNA reads TGTGCCAGCAGCTTAACCCGAGGGACTAGCGGGGCGAAGCAGTACTTC.